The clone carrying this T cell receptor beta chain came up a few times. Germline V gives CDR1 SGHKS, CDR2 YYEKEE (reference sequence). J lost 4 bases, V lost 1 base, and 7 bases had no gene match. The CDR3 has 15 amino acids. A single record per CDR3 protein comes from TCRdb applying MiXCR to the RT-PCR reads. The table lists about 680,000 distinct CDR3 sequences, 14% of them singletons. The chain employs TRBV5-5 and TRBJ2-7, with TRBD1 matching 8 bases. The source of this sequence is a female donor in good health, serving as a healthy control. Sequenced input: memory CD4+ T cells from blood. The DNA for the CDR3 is TGTGCCAGCAGCTTGTTCCAGGGGGCCGGTTACGAGCAGTACTTC. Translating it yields CASSLFQGAGYEQYF.